The 9 T cell receptor beta chains given below trace back to one sample, sequenced in a study of cytomegalovirus exposure and HLA in healthy donors. Primers: 60 Vbeta forward and 13 Jbeta reverse. Using immunoSEQ multiplex PCR, the repertoire was profiled, and TCRdb retains in-frame clones only, with some absent. The repertoire has 150,000 to 200,000 clones, roughly 77% of them found once; the top ten carry roughly 1.4%. Sample: PBMCs. These receptors all come from a woman aged 45-59 years in good health and CMV-seronegative.

This clone came up a few times. The chain couples TRBV2 to TRBJ2-1; no firm D call. V gave up 4 bases and J gave up 9 bases, with 10 bases separating them. The germline V gene has CDR1 SNHLY and CDR2 FYNNEI. The length of the CDR3 is 12 residues. DNA of the CDR3: TGTGCCAGCAGTGCTACCCTAGGTGAGCAGTTCTTC. The encoded protein is CASSATLGEQFF.

J is TRBJ2-7 and V is TRBV6-6, with D tentatively TRBD2 (5 bases). Trimming removed 7 bases from V and 6 bases from J, with 13 bases in between. In germline, CDR1 is MNHNY, CDR2 SVGAGI (reference sequence). The CDR3 runs 12 residues. Written as DNA, the CDR3 is TGTGCCAGCACCACCCTCCGGGGCGAGCAGTACTTC. Encoded protein: CASTTLRGEQYF.

This chain joins TRBV29-1 and TRBJ2-5, with D perhaps matching TRBD2 (6 bases). Germline-derived CDR1 and CDR2 are SQVTM and ANQGSEA. The CDR3 covers 12 residues. The V end lost 6 bases, the J end lost 1 base, and 9 bases lay between the germline ends. The CDR3 sequence: CSVLATQETQYF. The CDR3 bases are TGCAGCGTCCTAGCGACCCAAGAGACCCAGTACTTC.

This chain connects TRBV18 to TRBJ1-5; D gene uncertain. The CDR3 is 14 amino acids. Germline-derived CDR1 and CDR2 are KGHSH and LQKENI. The V gene lost 5 bases and the J gene lost 2 bases, with 10 bases spanning the gap. The CDR3 nucleotides read TGTGCCAGCTCAACGGGTGGAGGCAATCAGCCCCAGCATTTT. Amino acids: CASSTGGGNQPQHF.

CDR3 region: CASRTGGGLNQPQHF. The CDR3 nucleotides are TGTGCCAGTAGAACCGGGGGGGGGCTCAATCAGCCCCAGCATTTT. This sequence joins TRBV19 and TRBJ1-5; TRBD1 is a possible D gene (6 bases). The V gene's germline CDR1 is LNHDA and CDR2 SQIVND (reference sequence). There are 15 residues in the CDR3. Trimming shortened V by 6 bases and J by 3 bases, and 15 bases separated the two germline ends.

The chain has TRBV11-3 and TRBJ1-1; TRBD1 aligns across 8 bases. Trimming at V came to 0 bases and at J to 1 base, leaving 4 bases not matched to a gene. Germline values: CDR1 SGHNT, CDR2 YENEEA. The length of the CDR3 is 16 residues. The CDR3 DNA reads TGTGCCAGCAGCTTAGATTTCGGGACAGGGAACACTGAAGCTTTCTTT. Translation gives CASSLDFGTGNTEAFF.

This clone was counted once. The chain employs TRBV18 and TRBJ1-2; D is ambiguous. V lost 3 bases to trimming and J lost 3 bases, with 17 bases between them. This CDR3 is 16 amino acids long. Germline V gene data show CDR1 as KGHSH and CDR2 as LQKENI. CDR3 in DNA: TGTGCCAGCTCACCGGTTGAGCAGGCGCCATACTATGGCTACACCTTC. It translates to CASSPVEQAPYYGYTF.

This chain joins TRBV2 and TRBJ2-1, with D unclear. CDR1 and CDR2 from the germline V gene are SNHLY and FYNNEI. Trimming pared 3 bases from V and 5 bases from J, leaving 11 bases between. The CDR3 loop spans 14 amino acids. As DNA, the CDR3 is TGTGCCAGCAGTGACTCGCGCGTGAACAATGAGCAGTTCTTC. It translates to CASSDSRVNNEQFF.

The chain has TRBV2 and TRBJ2-2; the match to TRBD1 covers 9 bases. Germline V gene lookup returns CDR1 SNHLY and CDR2 FYNNEI. Losses at the gene ends were 6 bases for V and 5 bases for J; bases not matched to a gene: 7. This CDR3 is 15 amino acids long. The CDR3 is CASRKDRGGTGELFF. CDR3 DNA: TGTGCCAGCAGGAAGGACAGGGGAGGGACCGGGGAGCTGTTTTTT.